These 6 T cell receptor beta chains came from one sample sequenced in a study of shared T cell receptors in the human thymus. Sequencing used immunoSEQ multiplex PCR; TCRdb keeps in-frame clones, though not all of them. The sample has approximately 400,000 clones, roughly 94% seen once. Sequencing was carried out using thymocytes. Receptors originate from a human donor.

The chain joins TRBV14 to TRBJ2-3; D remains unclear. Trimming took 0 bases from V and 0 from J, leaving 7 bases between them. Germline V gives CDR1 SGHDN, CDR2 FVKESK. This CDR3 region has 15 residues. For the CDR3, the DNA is TGTGCCAGCAGCCAAGATCGTACAAGCACAGATACGCAGTATTTT. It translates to CASSQDRTSTDTQYF.

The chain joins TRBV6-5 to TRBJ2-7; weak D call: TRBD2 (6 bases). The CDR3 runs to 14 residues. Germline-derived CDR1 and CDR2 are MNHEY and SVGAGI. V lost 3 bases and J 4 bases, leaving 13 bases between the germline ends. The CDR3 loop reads CASSYSGAYYEQYF. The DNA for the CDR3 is TGTGCCAGCAGTTATTCGGGAGCCTATTACGAGCAGTACTTC.

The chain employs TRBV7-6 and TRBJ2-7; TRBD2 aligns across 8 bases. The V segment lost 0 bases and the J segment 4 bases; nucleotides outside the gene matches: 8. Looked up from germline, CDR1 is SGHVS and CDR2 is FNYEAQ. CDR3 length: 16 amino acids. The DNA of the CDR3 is TGTGCCAGCAGCTTAGCGAGGATAGCGGGACGGTACGAGCAGTACTTC. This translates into CASSLARIAGRYEQYF.

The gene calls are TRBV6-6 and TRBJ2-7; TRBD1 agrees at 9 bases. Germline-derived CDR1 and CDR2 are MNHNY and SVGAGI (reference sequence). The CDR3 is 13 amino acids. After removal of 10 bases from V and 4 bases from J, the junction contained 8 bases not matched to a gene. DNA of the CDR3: TGTGCCACTCACCGGGACAGGGTATACGAGCAGTACTTC. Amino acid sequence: CATHRDRVYEQYF.

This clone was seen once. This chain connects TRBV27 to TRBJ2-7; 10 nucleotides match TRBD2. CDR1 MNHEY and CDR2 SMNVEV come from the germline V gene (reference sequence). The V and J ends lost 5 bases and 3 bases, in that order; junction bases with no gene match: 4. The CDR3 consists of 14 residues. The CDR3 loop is CASSPLAGDYEQYF. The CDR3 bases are TGTGCCAGCAGTCCTCTAGCGGGAGACTACGAGCAGTACTTC.

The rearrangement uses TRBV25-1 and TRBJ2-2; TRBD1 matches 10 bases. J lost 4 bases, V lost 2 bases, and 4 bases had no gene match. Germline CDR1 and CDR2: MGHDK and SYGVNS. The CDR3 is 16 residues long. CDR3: CASSERQGAPTGELFF. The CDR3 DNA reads TGTGCCAGCAGTGAAAGACAGGGGGCGCCCACCGGGGAGCTGTTTTTT.